This T cell receptor beta chain derives from a study of long-term antiretroviral therapy in people with HIV. Whole-study findings and limits: With ART, diversity went up but was still lower than in transplant donor controls.

Of note for this clone: The antigen is undetermined.

The CDR3 length is 15 residues. V dropped 1 base and J dropped 0 bases, with 7 bases sitting between them. The germline V gene has CDR1 SGHTA and CDR2 FQGNSA. The immunoSEQ assay was v3.0, run at survey level. The protocol was immunoSEQ multiplex PCR, while the TCRdb copy is restricted to in-frame clones and leaves out a portion. The sample has about 22,000 clones, approximately 90% seen once. This chain uses TRBV7-2 with TRBJ1-3; D is uncertain. This material consisted of unsorted PBMCs, taken 0.6 years after starting antiretroviral therapy. This TCR derives from a man in his 60s with HIV. The CDR3 is CASSLDGNSGNTIYF. As DNA, the CDR3 is TGTGCCAGCAGCTTAGACGGTAACTCTGGAAACACCATATATTTT.